A single sample gave rise to the 16 T cell receptor beta chains below, sequenced in a study of cytomegalovirus exposure and HLA in healthy donors. Measured with immunoSEQ multiplex PCR; TCRdb has only the in-frame clones, and not every one. The table lists over 55,000 clones, approximately 96% of them singletons, with approximately 0.94% in the top ten. Sequencing input: PBMCs. The receptor set was obtained from a man aged 18 to 35 in good health and CMV-seronegative.

This rearrangement joins TRBV19 to TRBJ1-5; D ambiguous. The CDR3 loop spans 18 amino acids. Trimming shortened V by 3 bases and J by 1 base, and 19 bases separated the two germline ends. CDR1 is LNHDA, CDR2 SQIVND, per germline (reference sequence). In nucleotides, the CDR3 is TGTGCCAGTAGTATTCGACCCGGAGGTGTAGCGAGCAATCAGCCCCAGCATTTT. This encodes CASSIRPGGVASNQPQHF.

V is TRBV10-3 and J is TRBJ2-1; 9 nucleotides line up with TRBD2. Germline CDR1 is ENHRY and CDR2 is SYGVKD. After removal of 4 bases from V and 0 bases from J, the junction contained 10 bases not matched to a gene. The CDR3 contains 18 residues. The CDR3 DNA sequence: TGTGCCATCAGTGGACTAGCGGCAGGGGAGTTCTCCTACAATGAGCAGTTCTTC. Translated, it gives CAISGLAAGEFSYNEQFF.

V gene TRBV28 combines with J gene TRBJ1-2; possibly TRBD1 for D (5 bases). This CDR3 comprises 14 residues. V was shortened by 4 bases and J by 1 base, with 10 bases between the two germline ends. The V gene's germline CDR1 is MDHEN and CDR2 SYDVKM. The CDR3 sequence is CASSYFGGNYGYTF. CDR3 nucleotides: TGTGCCAGCAGTTATTTCGGGGGTAACTATGGCTACACCTTC.

The V call is TRBV27, the J call TRBJ2-7; D is undetermined. The CDR3 is made up of 13 amino acids. The germline gives CDR1 MNHEY, CDR2 SMNVEV (reference sequence). Trimming took off 10 bases at V and 0 bases at J, with 13 bases between the two ends. DNA for the CDR3: TGTGCCACCTCGGTCGACAACTCCTACGAGCAGTACTTC. Residues: CATSVDNSYEQYF.

The V call is TRBV18, the J call TRBJ2-7; 11 bases line up with TRBD1. CDR1 and CDR2 (germline): KGHSH, LQKENI. Trimming cost V 3 bases and J 2 bases; bases outside gene matches: 0. The CDR3 is made up of 14 amino acids. The CDR3 DNA is TGTGCCAGCTCACCGGGACAGGGGGCCTACGAGCAGTACTTC. Its translation: CASSPGQGAYEQYF.

The V and J genes are TRBV28 and TRBJ2-1; D gene unclear. The CDR3 is 18 residues long. Looked up from germline, CDR1 is MDHEN and CDR2 is SYDVKM. The ends were cut back, 2 bases at V and 4 bases at J, with 21 bases in the middle. The CDR3 DNA reads as TGTGCCAGCAGTTTAAGTATAGCATACAATTTGAGGTACAATGAGCAGTTCTTC. It translates to CASSLSIAYNLRYNEQFF.

The rearrangement uses TRBV9 and TRBJ2-1; 7 bases agree with TRBD2. Germline lookup yields CDR1 SGDLS and CDR2 YYNGEE. The CDR3 totals 15 residues. With V trimmed by 0 bases and J by 5 bases, 5 bases remained unmatched. In DNA form, the CDR3 reads TGTGCCAGCAGCGTAGACGGGAGGTCCCACAATGAGCAGTTCTTC. Translating it yields CASSVDGRSHNEQFF.

The rearrangement uses TRBV5-1 and TRBJ2-7, with D possibly matching TRBD2 (6 bases). The CDR3 is 14 residues long. V shed 1 base and J shed 4 bases, with 12 bases lying between them. Germline CDR1 reads SGHRS; CDR2 reads YFSETQ. The CDR3 region is CASSLNSGLYEQYF. Written as DNA, the CDR3 is TGCGCCAGCAGCTTGAATAGCGGATTGTACGAGCAGTACTTC.

The chain joins TRBV19 to TRBJ1-1; weak D call: TRBD1 (5 bases). Germline lookup yields CDR1 LNHDA and CDR2 SQIVND (reference sequence). The CDR3 sequence is 14 residues long. Trimming took 5 bases from V and 5 from J, leaving 15 bases between them. CDR3 sequence (DNA): TGTGCCAGTAGTCGGGGAGGGGAGGTAACTGAAGCTTTCTTT. Protein: CASSRGGEVTEAFF.

This chain connects TRBV23-1 to TRBJ2-1; possible D gene TRBD1, 5 bases. TRBV23-1 is an open reading frame, and its role is uncertain. V was clipped by 4 bases and J by 2 bases, with 12 bases between them. This CDR3 is built from 15 residues. The CDR3 DNA is TGCGCCAGCAGTCCTCCAGACAGCCCCTACAATGAGCAGTTCTTC. Protein product: CASSPPDSPYNEQFF.

The V and J genes are TRBV11-2 and TRBJ2-1; 7 nucleotides agree with TRBD2. CDR3 size: 15 residues. CDR1 is SGHAT, CDR2 FQNNGV, per germline. Trimming took 7 bases from V and 8 from J; bases not matched to a gene: 14. The CDR3 bases are TGTGCCAGCACCCTCCCTAGCGGACGTCCCCATGAGCAGTTCTTC. This translates into CASTLPSGRPHEQFF.

The chain couples TRBV7-2 to TRBJ2-1; 11 bases line up with TRBD2. The CDR3 runs 18 residues. The germline V gene encodes CDR1 SGHTA and CDR2 FQGNSA. Trimming took 0 bases from V and 6 from J; bases not matched to a gene: 10. The CDR3 spells CASSLAFRLAGSLNEQFF. The CDR3 DNA reads TGTGCCAGCAGCTTAGCTTTCAGACTAGCGGGGAGCCTCAATGAGCAGTTCTTC.

The chain carries TRBV30 and TRBJ2-7, with TRBD2 as a possible D gene (5 bases). The length of the CDR3 is 11 residues. Germline V gene lookup returns CDR1 GTSNPN and CDR2 SVGIG (reference sequence). V lost 3 bases and J 4 bases, leaving 7 bases between the germline ends. This chain's CDR3 is CAWREEYEQYF. The DNA of the CDR3 is TGTGCCTGGAGGGAGGAATACGAGCAGTACTTC.

The table lists this clone with a count of one. The J gene is TRBJ1-5, the V gene TRBV19, with D possibly being TRBD1 (6 bases). The CDR3 has 15 amino acids. CDR1 LNHDA and CDR2 SQIVND come from the germline V gene (reference sequence). Trimming removed 4 bases at V and 4 bases at J, with 14 bases between. CDR3 DNA sequence: TGTGCCAGTAGTACCGATGGACAGCCAAATCAGCCCCAGCATTTT. Its translation: CASSTDGQPNQPQHF. Complete variable domain (other parts from reference TRBV19 and TRBJ1-5): DGGITQSPKYLFRKEGQNVTLSCEQNLNHDAMYWYRQDPGQGLRLIYYSQIVNDFQKGDIAEGYSVSREKKESFPLTVTSAQKNPTAFYLCASSTDGQPNQPQHFGDGTRLSIL.

V and J are TRBV18 and TRBJ2-2, with 8 bases identical to TRBD1. The CDR3 runs 18 residues. Losses at the gene ends were 2 bases for V and 0 bases for J; bases not matched to a gene: 8. Germline V lookup: CDR1 KGHSH, CDR2 LQKENI. CDR3 coding DNA: TGTGCCAGCTCACCAAATTTAGCAGGGGGCGCGAACACCGGGGAGCTGTTTTTT. Protein: CASSPNLAGGANTGELFF.

The chain combines TRBV30 with TRBJ1-1; unclear D gene. There are 13 residues in the CDR3. V lost 0 bases and J lost 2, with 7 bases in between. CDR1 GTSNPN and CDR2 SVGIG come from the germline V gene (reference sequence). CDR3 region: CAWSVLENTEAFF. The CDR3 DNA is TGTGCCTGGAGTGTTTTAGAAAACACTGAAGCTTTCTTT.